Presented here are 13 T cell receptor beta chains from one specimen sequenced in a study of OX40 agonist ivuxolimab in advanced cancers. The protocol was immunoSEQ multiplex PCR, while the TCRdb copy is restricted to in-frame clones and leaves out a portion. This repertoire shows over 55,000 clones, approximately 86% found once; its top ten account for around 3.6%. The source was CD4+ or CD8+ T cells sorted from blood, collected in a trial of the OX40 agonist ivuxolimab. The receptors originated from an adult with an advanced solid tumor such as melanoma, head and neck, liver or kidney cancer.

The sample holds a few counts of this clone. V and J are TRBV29-1 and TRBJ1-2, with unresolved D. Per the germline V gene, CDR1 is SQVTM and CDR2 is ANQGSEA. Deletions cut 2 bases from V and 0 bases from J, with 10 bases between. The CDR3 is 14 amino acids. The CDR3 loop is CSVEKGSANYGYTF. CDR3 sequence (DNA): TGCAGCGTTGAAAAGGGCTCGGCTAACTATGGCTACACCTTC. Looking up the rest from reference TRBV29-1 and TRBJ1-2 gives the full variable domain: SAVISQKPSRDICQRGTSLTIQCQVDSQVTMMFWYRQQPGQSLTLIATANQGSEATYESGFVIDKFPISRPNLTFSTLTVSNMSPEDSSIYLCSVEKGSANYGYTFGSGTRLTVV.

This chain joins TRBV5-4 and TRBJ2-2; D is unclear. Germline V gene data show CDR1 as SGHNT and CDR2 as YYREEE (reference sequence). The ends were cut back, 4 bases at V and 3 bases at J, with 13 bases in the middle. The length of the CDR3 is 15 residues. Here the CDR3 reads CASSPGAGDTGELFF. In nucleotides, the CDR3 is TGTGCCAGCAGCCCGGGCGCCGGCGACACCGGGGAGCTGTTTTTT.

J is TRBJ1-2 and V is TRBV4-2, with 8 bases fitting TRBD1. The CDR3 runs to 14 residues. Germline V gives CDR1 LGHNA, CDR2 YNFKEQ. J lost 4 bases, V lost 1 base, and 2 bases had no gene match. This CDR3 is CASSQGGQVYGYTF. The CDR3 DNA reads as TGTGCCAGCAGCCAAGGGGGACAGGTCTATGGCTACACCTTC.

This clone has more than one count but fewer than ten. The CDR3 DNA follows: TGTGCCAGCAGTGACGACAACAATCAGCCCCAGCATTTT. It is translated as CASSDDNNQPQHF. The chain links TRBV2 to TRBJ1-5; D uncertain. V lost 3 bases to trimming and J lost 3 bases, with 6 bases between them. The CDR3 runs to 13 residues. CDR1 and CDR2 from the germline V gene are SNHLY and FYNNEI.

V gene TRBV5-1 combines with J gene TRBJ2-7; D not resolved. CDR1 and CDR2 from the germline V gene are SGHRS and YFSETQ. Trimming left V 3 bases short and J 3 bases short, with 4 bases between. The CDR3 is 11 residues long. The CDR3: CASSYDYEQYF. For the CDR3, the DNA is TGCGCCAGCAGCTATGACTACGAGCAGTACTTC.

The V call is TRBV7-9, the J call TRBJ1-1; D call uncertain. The V gene's germline CDR1 is SEHNR and CDR2 FQNEAQ (reference sequence). The CDR3 is 12 amino acids. V was trimmed by 5 bases and J by 7 bases, leaving 11 bases between them. The DNA for the CDR3 is TGTGCCAGCAGCCCAGCGGGCATTGAAGCTTTCTTT. Its protein product is CASSPAGIEAFF.

The gene calls are TRBV15 and TRBJ2-3, with D perhaps matching TRBD2 (5 bases). The CDR3 totals 13 residues. CDR1 and CDR2 from the germline V gene are LNHNV and YYDKDF (reference sequence). Trimming took off 6 bases at V and 1 base at J, with 8 bases between the two ends. The CDR3 DNA reads TGTGCCACCAGTTTGGGAGGCACAGATACGCAGTATTTT. This codes for CATSLGGTDTQYF.

This chain connects TRBV29-1 to TRBJ2-1; 9 bases align to TRBD1. V was clipped by 3 bases and J by 8 bases; unmatched bases: 14. The germline gives CDR1 SQVTM, CDR2 ANQGSEA. This CDR3 has 16 residues. The CDR3 DNA sequence: TGCAGCGTTGATCGCCTGGGACAGGGAAAAAGGGATGAGCAGTTCTTC. It encodes CSVDRLGQGKRDEQFF.

This chain joins TRBV30 and TRBJ1-4; D is perhaps TRBD1 (5 bases). Trimming took 5 bases from V and 6 from J, leaving 19 bases between them. The CDR3 runs to 15 residues. Germline values: CDR1 GTSNPN, CDR2 SVGIG (reference sequence). The CDR3: CAWGLERRADEKLFF. CDR3 DNA sequence: TGTGCCTGGGGACTGGAGCGCAGGGCGGATGAAAAACTGTTTTTT.

The chain recombines TRBV14 with TRBJ2-2; D not resolved. The CDR3 covers 16 residues. Between the trimmed V and J ends, which lost 0 bases and 0 bases, there was a span of 8 bases. CDR1 is SGHDN, CDR2 FVKESK, per germline. The CDR3 DNA reads as TGTGCCAGCAGCCAAGAAGTTCCCGCGAACACCGGGGAGCTGTTTTTT. Residues: CASSQEVPANTGELFF. Drawing the rest from reference TRBV14 and TRBJ2-2, the complete variable domain is EAGVTQFPSHSVIEKGQTVTLRCDPISGHDNLYWYRRVMGKEIKFLLHFVKESKQDESGMPNNRFLAERTGGTYSTLKVQPAELEDSGVYFCASSQEVPANTGELFFGEGSRLTVL.

The chain uses TRBV2 and TRBJ2-7; perhaps TRBD2 as D (5 bases). The CDR3 has 12 amino acids. Trimming removed 6 bases from V and 7 bases from J, with 13 bases in between. Germline CDR1 is SNHLY and CDR2 is FYNNEI. The CDR3 region is CASSRGMGEQYF. The CDR3 DNA reads TGTGCCAGCAGCAGAGGGATGGGGGAGCAGTACTTC.

The chain is built from TRBV5-1 and TRBJ1-6; no reliable D call. Trimming took 0 bases from V and 0 from J, leaving 13 bases between them. Germline CDR1 reads SGHRS; CDR2 reads YFSETQ. The CDR3 is made up of 18 amino acids. The CDR3 loop reads CASSLVQTSSSYNSPLHF. The DNA of the CDR3 is TGCGCCAGCAGCTTGGTTCAGACATCGAGCTCCTATAATTCACCCCTCCACTTT.

The gene calls are TRBV29-1 and TRBJ2-5; perhaps TRBD2 as D (5 bases). Per the germline V gene, CDR1 is SQVTM and CDR2 is ANQGSEA. Trimming shortened V by 0 bases and J by 1 base, and 15 bases separated the two germline ends. The CDR3 is 16 amino acids. The CDR3 here is CSVEEGGGFLQETQYF. The DNA of the CDR3 is TGCAGCGTTGAAGAAGGAGGTGGTTTCCTCCAAGAGACCCAGTACTTC.